The 27 T cell receptor beta chains presented below share a single source sample, sequenced in a study of control samples from healthy donors and cancer patients. Data came from immunoSEQ multiplex PCR; TCRdb stores just in-frame clones and leaves some out. The repertoire holds 73,000 or so clones, with roughly 87% as singletons. Input material: blood. These receptors all come from a woman in her fifties or sixties in good health.

This clone was recorded a few times. The chain is built from TRBV6-5 and TRBJ2-7, with D unclear. The germline V gene has CDR1 MNHEY and CDR2 SVGAGI. Trimming stripped 0 bases from V and 5 bases from J, with 11 bases between. The CDR3 is 14 amino acids. CDR3 in DNA: TGTGCCAGCAGTTACTCGAGACCGTCCGACGAGCAGTACTTC. It is translated as CASSYSRPSDEQYF.

The V gene is TRBV7-9, the J gene TRBJ2-7; D is tentatively TRBD1 or TRBD2 (6 bases each). CDR1 and CDR2 (germline): SEHNR, FQNEAQ (reference sequence). The CDR3 contains 10 residues. The ends were cut back, 11 bases at V and 6 bases at J, with 11 bases in the middle. CDR3 region: CAAGEVEQYF. CDR3 bases: TGTGCCGCAGGGGAGGTCGAGCAGTACTTC.

This clone was counted only a few times. The chain is built from TRBV28 and TRBJ2-2, with TRBD2 matching over 8 bases. The CDR3 is made up of 16 amino acids. With 7 bases clipped from V and 0 bases from J, the junction kept 7 bases outside the gene matches. The germline V gene has CDR1 MDHEN and CDR2 SYDVKM. The CDR3 bases are TGTGCCAGCAAAACTAGCGGCAGCGCGAACACCGGGGAGCTGTTTTTT. The encoded protein is CASKTSGSANTGELFF.

In this sample, this clone turned up a few times. The chain carries TRBV2 and TRBJ2-7; 10 bases align to TRBD1. The CDR3 runs to 13 residues. J lost 4 bases, V lost 5 bases, and 2 bases had no gene match. Per the germline V gene, CDR1 is SNHLY and CDR2 is FYNNEI. The CDR3 DNA reads TGTGCCAGCAGTAGGGACAGGGGTTACGAGCAGTACTTC. Its translation: CASSRDRGYEQYF.

J is TRBJ2-1 and V is TRBV6-6; 12 bases are a match to TRBD2. After removal of 5 bases from V and 3 bases from J, the junction contained 8 bases not matched to a gene. Germline lookup yields CDR1 MNHNY and CDR2 SVGAGI (reference sequence). The CDR3 is made up of 17 amino acids. CDR3 residues: CASSPRLAGVVYNEQFF. DNA for the CDR3: TGTGCCAGCAGTCCCAGACTAGCGGGAGTGGTCTACAATGAGCAGTTCTTC.

The chain recombines TRBV10-3 with TRBJ1-2; possible D gene TRBD1, 5 bases. The V end lost 4 bases, the J end lost 8 bases, and 17 bases lay between the germline ends. CDR1 ENHRY and CDR2 SYGVKD come from the germline V gene. The CDR3 covers 14 residues. The CDR3 nucleotides read TGTGCCATCAGTGTTGACAGCGACGTCCGGGGCTACACCTTC. It translates to CAISVDSDVRGYTF.

The chain combines TRBV7-9 with TRBJ2-4; no reliable D call. CDR1 and CDR2 (germline): SEHNR, FQNEAQ (reference sequence). Trimming removed 2 bases from V and 9 bases from J, with 11 bases in between. The CDR3 runs 13 residues. The CDR3 sequence is CASSLLAESIQYF. Written as DNA, the CDR3 is TGTGCCAGCAGCTTATTGGCAGAGAGCATTCAGTACTTC.

This rearrangement joins TRBV2 to TRBJ2-7, with 14 positions matching TRBD2. Germline V gene lookup returns CDR1 SNHLY and CDR2 FYNNEI. Trimming at V came to 2 bases and at J to 0 bases, leaving 3 bases not matched to a gene. The CDR3 loop spans 17 amino acids. The CDR3 nucleotides are TGTGCCAGCAGTGAAAGAGGGACTAGCGGGAGCTCCTACGAGCAGTACTTC. Protein product: CASSERGTSGSSYEQYF.

A few counts support this clone. The chain employs TRBV3-1 (or the pseudogene TRBV3-2) and TRBJ2-7; a weak D match, TRBD2 (6 bases). Germline V lookup: CDR1 LGHDT, CDR2 YNNKEL (reference sequence). There are 14 residues in the CDR3. Trimming removed 5 bases from V and 3 bases from J, with 14 bases in between. The CDR3 nucleotides read TGTGCCAGCAGCGAACCGGGGACTTACTACGAGCAGTACTTC. Its translation is CASSEPGTYYEQYF.

This sequence joins TRBV27 and TRBJ2-1; D remains ambiguous. This CDR3 has 15 amino acids. Germline-derived CDR1 and CDR2 are MNHEY and SMNVEV (reference sequence). V dropped 1 base and J dropped 0 bases, with 7 bases sitting between them. The CDR3 sequence is CASSLLSSSYNEQFF. DNA of the CDR3: TGTGCCAGCAGTTTATTGTCTAGCTCCTACAATGAGCAGTTCTTC.

The J gene is TRBJ2-3, the V gene TRBV7-3; TRBD2 matches 13 bases. The CDR3 length is 18 residues. CDR1 is SGHTA, CDR2 FQGTGA, per germline. The J segment lost 0 bases and the V segment lost 5 bases, leaving 8 bases of the junction unmatched. The CDR3 reads CASSPGLAGTTSTDTQYF. CDR3 nucleotide sequence: TGTGCCAGCAGCCCGGGACTAGCGGGAACGACTAGCACAGATACGCAGTATTTT. The full variable domain, in which reference TRBV7-3 and TRBJ2-3 provide the parts outside the CDR3, is GAGVSQTPSNKVTEKGKYVELRCDPISGHTALYWYRQSLGQGPEFLIYFQGTGAADDSGLPNDRFFAVRPEGSVSTLKIQRTERGDSAVYLCASSPGLAGTTSTDTQYFGPGTRLTVL.

This chain links TRBV23-1 with TRBJ2-1; D could derive from TRBD1 or TRBD2 (5 bases each). TRBV23-1 is given ORF status, its function remaining uncertain. The CDR3 length is 17 residues. V was trimmed by 3 bases and J by 2 bases, leaving 17 bases between them. The CDR3 sequence: CASSHGAGLGTYNEQFF. The CDR3 nucleotides read TGCGCCAGCAGTCATGGGGCGGGTCTAGGGACCTACAATGAGCAGTTCTTC.

The rearrangement uses TRBV2 and TRBJ2-3; 8 positions match TRBD2. The CDR3 has 16 amino acids. V dropped 5 bases and J dropped 5; count of bases not matched to a gene: 12. Per the germline V gene, CDR1 is SNHLY and CDR2 is FYNNEI. CDR3: CASSPFGRASRDTQYF. In DNA, the CDR3 is TGTGCCAGCAGTCCTTTCGGGAGGGCCTCTAGAGATACGCAGTATTTT.

This rearrangement joins TRBV7-9 to TRBJ1-5; D is possibly TRBD1 (5 bases). This CDR3 is built from 18 residues. CDR1 SEHNR and CDR2 FQNEAQ come from the germline V gene (reference sequence). Deletions cut 6 bases from V and 6 bases from J, with 27 bases between. The DNA for the CDR3 is TGTGCCAGCAGGTCTTACCCTTCAGGGATTAATGCTGGTCAGCCCCAGCATTTT. This codes for CASRSYPSGINAGQPQHF. Using reference TRBV7-9 and TRBJ1-5 for the parts outside the CDR3, the full variable domain is DTGVSQNPRHKITKRGQNVTFRCDPISEHNRLYWYRQTLGQGPEFLTYFQNEAQLEKSRLLSDRFSAERPKGSFSTLEIQRTEQGDSAMYLCASRSYPSGINAGQPQHFGDGTRLSIL.

The rearrangement links TRBV6-5 to TRBJ2-7; D might be TRBD2 (6 bases). Per the germline V gene, CDR1 is MNHEY and CDR2 is SVGAGI. Trimming removed 8 bases from V and 2 bases from J, with 16 bases in between. This CDR3 has 14 residues. CDR3 amino acids: CASRSLAGTYEQYF. CDR3 DNA sequence: TGTGCCAGCCGTTCACTAGCAGGGACCTACGAGCAGTACTTC.

The chain is built from TRBV11-1 and TRBJ2-3, with 7 bases matching TRBD2. The ends lost 2 bases at V and 6 bases at J; junction bases unmatched: 8. Germline V lookup: CDR1 SGHAT, CDR2 FQDESV (reference sequence). The CDR3 covers 15 residues. In DNA, the CDR3 is TGTGCCAGCAGCTTAAATGCGGGAGTCCTCGATACGCAGTATTTT. Its protein product is CASSLNAGVLDTQYF.

This clone was seen only a few times. CDR3 loop: CASSLSGNEQFF. For the CDR3, the DNA is TGTGCCAGCAGCCTTAGCGGGAATGAGCAGTTCTTC. This sequence joins TRBV9 and TRBJ2-1, with 7 bases matching TRBD2. CDR1 is SGDLS, CDR2 YYNGEE, per germline. The CDR3 loop spans 12 amino acids. The J segment lost 7 bases and the V segment lost 4 bases, leaving 2 bases of the junction unmatched.

The J gene is TRBJ2-3, the V gene TRBV9; TRBD1 matches at 12 bases. This CDR3 has 15 residues. The V gene's germline CDR1 is SGDLS and CDR2 YYNGEE. The trim removed 4 bases at V and 6 bases at J, leaving 6 bases unmatched. The CDR3 sequence is CASSPEGQGADTQYF. The CDR3 DNA sequence: TGTGCCAGCAGCCCCGAGGGACAGGGGGCCGATACGCAGTATTTT. Full variable domain (outside the CDR3, taken from reference TRBV9 and TRBJ2-3): DSGVTQTPKHLITATGQRVTLRCSPRSGDLSVYWYQQSLDQGLQFLIQYYNGEERAKGNILERFSAQQFPDLHSELNLSSLELGDSALYFCASSPEGQGADTQYFGPGTRLTVL.

This CDR3 is CASSLGARNTEAFF. In nucleotides, the CDR3 is TGTGCCAGCAGCTTAGGGGCGAGGAACACTGAAGCTTTCTTT. The chain joins TRBV7-6 to TRBJ1-1, with unresolved D. V was trimmed by 1 base and J by 1 base, leaving 7 bases between them. CDR1 is SGHVS, CDR2 FNYEAQ, per germline. The CDR3 loop spans 14 amino acids.

This sequence joins TRBV6-1 and TRBJ2-5; 9 bases are a match to TRBD1. With 2 bases clipped from V and 5 bases from J, the junction kept 6 bases outside the gene matches. In germline, CDR1 is MNHNS, CDR2 SASEGT. The CDR3 consists of 15 residues. The CDR3 DNA is TGTGCCAGCAGTGAAAGGGACAGGGTAGGGGAGACCCAGTACTTC. Translating gives CASSERDRVGETQYF.

As to this clone: The sample contains more than one DNA sequence encoding this CDR3. This chain connects TRBV12-5 to TRBJ2-5, with D uncertain. Trimming left V 5 bases short and J 5 bases short, with 6 bases between. CDR1 and CDR2 (germline): LGHNT, FRNRAP. CDR3 length equals 11 residues. CDR3 protein: CASGLGETQYF. DNA for the CDR3: TGTGCTAGTGGTCTCGGGGAGACCCAGTACTTC.

On this clone itself: The identical CDR3 is also encoded by other nucleotide sequences in the sample. V gene TRBV19 combines with J gene TRBJ2-3; TRBD1 aligns across 8 bases. The germline V gene has CDR1 LNHDA and CDR2 SQIVND (reference sequence). V shed 6 bases and J 4 bases; nucleotides not matched to a gene: 3. This CDR3 comprises 13 residues. The CDR3 spells CASSLTGADTQYF. The CDR3 DNA sequence: TGTGCCAGTAGCCTGACAGGGGCAGATACGCAGTATTTT.

This chain connects TRBV27 to TRBJ1-2; D is uncertain. Trimming took off 5 bases at V and 8 bases at J, with 21 bases between the two ends. The CDR3 totals 15 residues. Germline V lookup: CDR1 MNHEY, CDR2 SMNVEV (reference sequence). For the CDR3, the DNA is TGTGCCAGCAGTGAACCTGGTGGCAGCCTTGGGGGCTACACCTTC. This gives the protein CASSEPGGSLGGYTF.

This clone was seen more than once but under ten times. CDR3 nucleotide sequence: TGTGCCAGCAGTGAAGGGGGACCTCGGGATAGGGCTTTCTTT. Translated, it gives CASSEGGPRDRAFF. The chain combines TRBV6-1 with TRBJ1-1; D is perhaps TRBD1 (5 bases). Trimming took 1 base from V and 11 from J, leaving 17 bases between them. Germline V gives CDR1 MNHNS, CDR2 SASEGT. This CDR3 comprises 14 residues.

The gene calls are TRBV3-1 (or the pseudogene TRBV3-2) and TRBJ2-7; maybe TRBD1 (6 bases). Trimming cost V 1 base and J 6 bases, with 16 bases left between them. The CDR3 consists of 15 residues. Germline V gene data show CDR1 as LGHDT and CDR2 as YNNKEL (reference sequence). CDR3 sequence: CASSQGLQGFGEQYF. CDR3 nucleotides: TGTGCCAGCAGCCAAGGCCTGCAGGGGTTCGGCGAGCAGTACTTC.

V is TRBV18 and J is TRBJ2-3; a possible D gene is TRBD1 (6 bases). The V end was cut by 3 bases, the J end by 6 bases, with 10 bases between. CDR1 and CDR2 from the germline V gene are KGHSH and LQKENI. The CDR3 runs to 13 residues. This CDR3 is CASSPDSRDTQYF. CDR3 nucleotides: TGTGCCAGCTCACCGGACAGCCGCGATACGCAGTATTTT.

This sequence joins TRBV11-2 and TRBJ1-2; TRBD1 might be the D (5 bases). Trimming removed 2 bases from V and 8 bases from J, with 12 bases in between. CDR1 and CDR2 (germline): SGHAT, FQNNGV. This CDR3 is 13 amino acids long. CDR3 DNA sequence: TGTGCCAGCAGCTTATCTGGTTCAGGGGGCTACACCTTC. Its protein product is CASSLSGSGGYTF.